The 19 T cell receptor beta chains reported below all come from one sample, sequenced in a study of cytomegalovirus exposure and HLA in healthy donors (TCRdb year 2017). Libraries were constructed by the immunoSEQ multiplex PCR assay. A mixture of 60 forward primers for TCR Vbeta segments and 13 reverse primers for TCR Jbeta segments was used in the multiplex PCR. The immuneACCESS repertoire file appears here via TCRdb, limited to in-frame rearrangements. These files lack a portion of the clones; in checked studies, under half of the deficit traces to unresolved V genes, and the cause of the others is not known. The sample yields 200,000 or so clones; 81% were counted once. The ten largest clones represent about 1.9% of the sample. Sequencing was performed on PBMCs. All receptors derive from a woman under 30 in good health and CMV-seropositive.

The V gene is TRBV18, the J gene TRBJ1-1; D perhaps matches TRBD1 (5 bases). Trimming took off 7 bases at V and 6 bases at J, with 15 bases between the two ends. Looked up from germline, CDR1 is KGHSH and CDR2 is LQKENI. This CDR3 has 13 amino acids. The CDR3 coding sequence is TGTGCCAGCTACCGGTCAGGGTCCCCTGAAGCTTTCTTT. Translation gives CASYRSGSPEAFF.

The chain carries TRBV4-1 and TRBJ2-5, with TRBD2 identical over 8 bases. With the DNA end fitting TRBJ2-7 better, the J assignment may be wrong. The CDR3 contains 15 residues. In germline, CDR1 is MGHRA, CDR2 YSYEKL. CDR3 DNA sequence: TGCGCCAGCAGCCAAGAAGGGGCGGGGGGATACGAGCAGTACTTC. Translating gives CASSQEGAGGYEQYF.

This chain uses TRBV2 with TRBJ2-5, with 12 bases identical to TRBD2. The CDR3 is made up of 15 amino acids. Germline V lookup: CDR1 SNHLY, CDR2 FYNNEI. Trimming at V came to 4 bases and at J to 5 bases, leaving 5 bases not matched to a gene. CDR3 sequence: CASSASGGAWETQYF. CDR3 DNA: TGTGCCAGCAGTGCTAGCGGGGGGGCCTGGGAGACCCAGTACTTC.

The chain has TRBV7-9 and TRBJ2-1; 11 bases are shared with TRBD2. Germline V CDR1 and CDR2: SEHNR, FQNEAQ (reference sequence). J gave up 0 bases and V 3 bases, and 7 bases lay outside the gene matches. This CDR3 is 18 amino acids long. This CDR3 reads CASSLASGGLSSYNEQFF. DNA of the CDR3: TGTGCCAGCAGCTTGGCTAGCGGGGGGCTCAGCTCCTACAATGAGCAGTTCTTC.

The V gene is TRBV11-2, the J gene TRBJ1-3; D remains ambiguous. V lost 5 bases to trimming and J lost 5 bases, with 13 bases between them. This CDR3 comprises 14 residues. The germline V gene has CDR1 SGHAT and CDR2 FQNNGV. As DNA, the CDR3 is TGTGCCAGCAGCCCGACAAGTTTGAGAAACACCATATATTTT. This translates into CASSPTSLRNTIYF.

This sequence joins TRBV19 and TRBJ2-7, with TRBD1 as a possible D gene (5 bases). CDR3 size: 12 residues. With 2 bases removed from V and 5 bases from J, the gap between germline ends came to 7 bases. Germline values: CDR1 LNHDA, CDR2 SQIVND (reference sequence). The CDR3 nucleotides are TGTGCCAGTAGTATAAGGACAAACGAGCAGTACTTC. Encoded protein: CASSIRTNEQYF.

In nucleotides, the CDR3 is TGTGCCAGCAGTTACTCGGGACAGTGGTACCAAGAGACCCAGTACTTC. Amino acids: CASSYSGQWYQETQYF. The chain joins TRBV6-5 to TRBJ2-5; 7 bases are shared with TRBD1. CDR3 length equals 16 residues. CDR1 is MNHEY and CDR2 is SVGAGI in the germline V gene. V was clipped by 0 bases and J by 0 bases; unmatched bases: 4.

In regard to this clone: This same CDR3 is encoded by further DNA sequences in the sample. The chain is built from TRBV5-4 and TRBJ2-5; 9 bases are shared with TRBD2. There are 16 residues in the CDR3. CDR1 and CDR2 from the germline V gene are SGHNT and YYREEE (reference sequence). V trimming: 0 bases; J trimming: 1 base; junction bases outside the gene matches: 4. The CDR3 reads CASSLGLAGAQETQYF. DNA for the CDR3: TGTGCCAGCAGCTTGGGATTAGCGGGGGCCCAAGAGACCCAGTACTTC.

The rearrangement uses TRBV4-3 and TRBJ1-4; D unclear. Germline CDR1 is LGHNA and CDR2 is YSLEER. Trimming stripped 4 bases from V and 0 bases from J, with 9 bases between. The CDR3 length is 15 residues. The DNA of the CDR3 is TGCGCCAGCAGCCGAGACTTCCCAACTAATGAAAAACTGTTTTTT. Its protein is CASSRDFPTNEKLFF.

The chain's CDR3 is CASSFRAGDEQYF. The CDR3 region has the DNA TGCGCCAGCAGCTTCAGGGCAGGGGACGAGCAGTACTTC. This rearrangement joins TRBV5-1 to TRBJ2-7, with D perhaps TRBD1 (6 bases). Trimming left V 2 bases short and J 5 bases short, with 11 bases between. The CDR3 runs to 13 residues. CDR1 and CDR2 (germline): SGHRS, YFSETQ. Full variable domain (remainder filled in from reference TRBV5-1 and TRBJ2-7): KAGVTQTPRYLIKTRGQQVTLSCSPISGHRSVSWYQQTPGQGLQFLFEYFSETQRNKGNFPGRFSGRQFSNSRSEMNVSTLELGDSALYLCASSFRAGDEQYFGPGTRLTVT.

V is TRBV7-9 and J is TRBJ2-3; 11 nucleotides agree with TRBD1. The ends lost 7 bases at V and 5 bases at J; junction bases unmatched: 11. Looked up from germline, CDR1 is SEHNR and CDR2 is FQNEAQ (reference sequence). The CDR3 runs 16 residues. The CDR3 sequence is CASTLDRGREGDTQYF. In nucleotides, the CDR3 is TGTGCCAGCACCCTGGACAGGGGGCGTGAGGGAGATACGCAGTATTTT.

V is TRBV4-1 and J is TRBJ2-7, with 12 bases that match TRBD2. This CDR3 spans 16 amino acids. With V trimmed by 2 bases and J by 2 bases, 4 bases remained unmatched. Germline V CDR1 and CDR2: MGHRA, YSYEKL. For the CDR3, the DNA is TGCGCCAGCAGCCAACCAACTAGCGGGGGGCCCTACGAGCAGTACTTC. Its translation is CASSQPTSGGPYEQYF.

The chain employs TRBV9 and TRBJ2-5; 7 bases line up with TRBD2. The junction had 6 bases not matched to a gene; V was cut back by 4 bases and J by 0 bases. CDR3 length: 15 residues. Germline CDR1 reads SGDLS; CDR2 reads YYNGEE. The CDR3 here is CASSPSGAYQETQYF. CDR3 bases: TGTGCCAGCAGCCCTAGCGGAGCGTACCAAGAGACCCAGTACTTC.

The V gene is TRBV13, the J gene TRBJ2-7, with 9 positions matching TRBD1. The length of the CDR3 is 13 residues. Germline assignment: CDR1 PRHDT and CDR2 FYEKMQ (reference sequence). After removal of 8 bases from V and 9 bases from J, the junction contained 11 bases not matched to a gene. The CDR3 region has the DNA TGTGCCAGCGGATATAGGGACAGGGTTAGGCAGTACGTC. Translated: CASGYRDRVRQYV.

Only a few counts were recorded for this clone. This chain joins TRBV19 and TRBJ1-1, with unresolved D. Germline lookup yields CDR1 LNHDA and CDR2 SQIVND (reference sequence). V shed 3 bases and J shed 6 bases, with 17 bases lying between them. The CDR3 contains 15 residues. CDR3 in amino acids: CASSILGQLEAEAFF. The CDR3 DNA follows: TGTGCCAGTAGTATTCTCGGTCAGTTAGAGGCTGAAGCTTTCTTT.

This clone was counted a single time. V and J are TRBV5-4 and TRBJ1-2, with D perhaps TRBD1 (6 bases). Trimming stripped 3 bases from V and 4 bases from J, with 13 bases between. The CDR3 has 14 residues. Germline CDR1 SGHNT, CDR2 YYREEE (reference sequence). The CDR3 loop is CASSYGTNPYGYTF. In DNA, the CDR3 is TGTGCCAGCAGCTATGGGACAAACCCCTATGGCTACACCTTC.

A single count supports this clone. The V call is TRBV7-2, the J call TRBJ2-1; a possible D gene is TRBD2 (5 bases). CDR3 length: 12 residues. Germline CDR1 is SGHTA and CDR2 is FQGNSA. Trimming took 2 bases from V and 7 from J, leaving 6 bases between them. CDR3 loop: CASSLTGNEQFF. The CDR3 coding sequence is TGTGCCAGCAGCTTAACGGGGAATGAGCAGTTCTTC.

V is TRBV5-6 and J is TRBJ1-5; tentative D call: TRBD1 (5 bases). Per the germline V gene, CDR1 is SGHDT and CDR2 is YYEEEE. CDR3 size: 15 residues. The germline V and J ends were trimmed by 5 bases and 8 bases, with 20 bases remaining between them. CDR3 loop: CASSLGRGPGEPQHF. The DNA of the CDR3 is TGTGCCAGCAGTCTGGGGCGGGGTCCGGGGGAGCCCCAGCATTTT.

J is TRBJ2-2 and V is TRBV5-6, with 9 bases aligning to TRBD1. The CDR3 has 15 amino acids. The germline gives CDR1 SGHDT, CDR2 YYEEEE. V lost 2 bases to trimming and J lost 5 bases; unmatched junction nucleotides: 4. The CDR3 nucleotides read TGTGCCAGCAGCTTCGGGACAGGGAGTACCGGGGAGCTGTTTTTT. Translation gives CASSFGTGSTGELFF.